Sequencing of this T cell receptor beta chain was carried out in a study of human T cells and chemical hapten exposure. Across the whole study: How much TCR each sample yielded varied, mostly because pooled library volumes differed slightly. Study findings and constraints: TCRs whose frequency exceeded 1 in 1000 remained the same following DPC sensitization. PT1 expanded TCR numbers rose with patch test score.

Regarding this clonotype: Its antigen is undetermined.

The time point here: pre-sensitization, week 0. Treatment reported: therapeutic diphenylcyclopropenone sensitization with weekly scalp DPC. V lost 4 bases and J lost 5, with 9 bases in between. The CDR3 runs 11 residues. Germline V lookup: CDR1 DFQATT, CDR2 SNEGSKA (reference sequence). One entry per CDR3 protein, called by TCRdb with MiXCR from the RACE reads. The table includes roughly 260,000 distinct CDR3 sequences, roughly 8.9% detected once. This clonotype was sampled from a woman in her 40s with alopecia areata. Some clones in this sample may be carry-over from other donors' samples. This material consisted of whole blood, taken in connection with sensitization to the hapten diphenylcyclopropenone (DPC). The chain has TRBV20-1 and TRBJ2-7; D is unresolved. CDR3 sequence reads: CSANGVHEQYF. The CDR3 DNA reads TGCAGTGCTAACGGTGTCCACGAGCAGTACTTC.